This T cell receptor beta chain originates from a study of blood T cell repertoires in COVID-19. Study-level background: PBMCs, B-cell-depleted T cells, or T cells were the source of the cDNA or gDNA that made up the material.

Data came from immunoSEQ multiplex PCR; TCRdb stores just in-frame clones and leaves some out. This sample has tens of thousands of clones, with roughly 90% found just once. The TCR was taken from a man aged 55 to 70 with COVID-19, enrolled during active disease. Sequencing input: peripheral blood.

Written as DNA, the CDR3 is TGTGCCAGCTCACCTATCGGACTAGCGGAGACCCAGTACTTC. Encoded protein: CASSPIGLAETQYF. This chain uses TRBV18 with TRBJ2-5; TRBD2 matches at 9 bases. This CDR3 is 14 amino acids long. The germline gives CDR1 KGHSH, CDR2 LQKENI. V dropped 3 bases and J dropped 5; count of bases not matched to a gene: 4.